This TCR beta chain was found in a study of blood T cell repertoires in COVID-19. Study summary: Spain, Italy and the United States supplied samples that represented acute and convalescent COVID-19. The analysed material was cDNA or gDNA that came from T cells, B-cell-depleted T cells, or PBMCs.

Source study methods: Using reference gene primer amplification, nucleated cell counts were estimated. Here immunoSEQ multiplex PCR was the method, and the copy in TCRdb shows in-frame clones only, minus some. That table gives V, J and clone size, and the DNA gave D and trimming. There are 360,000 or so clones in the sample; nearly 90% occur only once, and 6.5% to 8% lies in the top ten. The V gene's germline CDR1 is SGHDT and CDR2 YYEEEE. V lost 3 bases, J lost 3 bases, and 10 bases lay in between. This CDR3 is built from 13 residues. This clonotype was obtained from a man younger than 30 with active or convalescent COVID-19. This chain links TRBV5-6 with TRBJ2-7; D is ambiguous. Sequenced input: peripheral blood. The CDR3 protein is CASSSISGYEQYF. In nucleotides, the CDR3 is TGTGCCAGCAGCTCTATCTCGGGCTACGAGCAGTACTTC.